This entry describes one T cell receptor beta chain. CDR3 length equals 19 residues. The ends lost 2 bases at V and 4 bases at J; junction bases unmatched: 18. CDR1 and CDR2 from the germline V gene are SGHDN and FVKESK. The repertoire was sequenced with immunoSEQ multiplex PCR; TCRdb's copy has only in-frame clones and lacks some. In the table there are 550,000 to 800,000 clones, 80% to 90% of which are singletons. This specimen belongs to a study of shared T cell receptors in the human thymus. The same sample was also used in a study of human thymus T cells.

This receptor was taken from a girl in the first two years of life with a congenital heart defect. Source material: thymocytes. The chain recombines TRBV14 with TRBJ2-5; TRBD1 aligns across 8 bases. The CDR3 DNA reads as TGTGCCAGCAGCCAATTTCCGGTCCCGGGGGCAGGGGGCGTAGAGACCCAGTACTTC. Residues: CASSQFPVPGAGGVETQYF. Looking up the rest from reference TRBV14 and TRBJ2-5 gives the full variable domain: EAGVTQFPSHSVIEKGQTVTLRCDPISGHDNLYWYRRVMGKEIKFLLHFVKESKQDESGMPNNRFLAERTGGTYSTLKVQPAELEDSGVYFCASSQFPVPGAGGVETQYFGPGTRLLVL.